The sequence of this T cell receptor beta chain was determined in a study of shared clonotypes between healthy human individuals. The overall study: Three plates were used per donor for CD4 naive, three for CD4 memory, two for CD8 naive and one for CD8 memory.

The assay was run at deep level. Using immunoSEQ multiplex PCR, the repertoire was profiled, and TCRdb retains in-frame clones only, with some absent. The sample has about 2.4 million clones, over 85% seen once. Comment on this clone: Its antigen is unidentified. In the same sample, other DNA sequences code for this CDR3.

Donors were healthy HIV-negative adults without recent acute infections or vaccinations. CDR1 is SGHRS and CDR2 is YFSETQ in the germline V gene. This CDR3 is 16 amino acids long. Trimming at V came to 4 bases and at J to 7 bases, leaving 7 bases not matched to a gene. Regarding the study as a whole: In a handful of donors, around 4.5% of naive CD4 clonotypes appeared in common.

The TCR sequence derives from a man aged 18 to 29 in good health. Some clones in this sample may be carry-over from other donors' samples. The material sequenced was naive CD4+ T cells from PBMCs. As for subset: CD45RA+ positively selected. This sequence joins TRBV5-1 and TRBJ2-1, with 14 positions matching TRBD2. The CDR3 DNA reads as TGCGCCAGCAGCAGACTAGCGGGAGGGCCCCGGAATGAGCAGTTCTTC. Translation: CASSRLAGGPRNEQFF.